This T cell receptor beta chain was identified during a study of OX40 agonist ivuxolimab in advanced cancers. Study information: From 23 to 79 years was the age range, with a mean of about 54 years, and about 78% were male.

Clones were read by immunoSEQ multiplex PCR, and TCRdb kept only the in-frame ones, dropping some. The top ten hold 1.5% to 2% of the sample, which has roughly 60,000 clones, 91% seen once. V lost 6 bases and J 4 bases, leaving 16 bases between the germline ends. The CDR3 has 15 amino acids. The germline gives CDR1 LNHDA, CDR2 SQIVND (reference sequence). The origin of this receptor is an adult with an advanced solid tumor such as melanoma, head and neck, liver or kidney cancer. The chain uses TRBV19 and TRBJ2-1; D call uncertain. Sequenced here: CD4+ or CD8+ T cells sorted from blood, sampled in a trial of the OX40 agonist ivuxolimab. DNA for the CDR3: TGTGCCAGTAGCCCCCGGACCGCCAGATACAATGAGCAGTTCTTC. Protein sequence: CASSPRTARYNEQFF.